Sequencing of this T cell receptor (beta chain) was carried out in a study of blood T cell repertoires in COVID-19. Germline V gene data show CDR1 as SEHNR and CDR2 as FQNEAQ (reference sequence). CDR3 length: 17 amino acids. The V segment lost 5 bases and the J segment 3 bases; nucleotides outside the gene matches: 7. The assay was immunoSEQ multiplex PCR, and TCRdb's table has in-frame clones only and misses some. The repertoire has around 120,000 clones, 78% of them found once; the top ten carry 2% to 2.5%. This sequence was found in a man aged 70 or older with acute or convalescent COVID-19. The sequencing input was peripheral blood. The rearrangement joins TRBV7-9 to TRBJ2-7, with 16 bases fitting TRBD2. This CDR3 reads CASSGVGTSGGVYEQYF. The CDR3 nucleotides read TGTGCCAGCAGCGGAGTCGGGACTAGCGGGGGGGTCTACGAGCAGTACTTC.